A selection of T cell receptor beta chains follows, all from one sample in a study of shared clonotypes between healthy human individuals. Libraries were prepared by immunoSEQ multiplex PCR; TCRdb keeps only in-frame clonotypes and omits some of them. This repertoire shows 400,000 or so clones, approximately 96% found once; its top ten account for approximately 0.32%. Sequencing was performed on memory CD8+ T cells sorted from blood. Source of these receptors: a man aged 25-45 years in good health. CDR3s include the opening cysteine and the closing phenylalanine or tryptophan. A D gene is named only where the DNA matches it firmly. Size is stated for part of the rows, as once, few or many counts, or as a class when the clone is expanded.

clone_size: NA
d_call: TRBD2
j_call: TRBJ2-7
v_call: TRBV19
cdr3_nt: TGTGCCAGTAGTCTGCGGACTAGCGGGAGGGCCAACGAGCAGTACTTC
cdr3_aa: CASSLRTSGRANEQYF

clone_size: NA
d_call: NA
j_call: TRBJ2-3
v_call: TRBV5-4
cdr3_nt: TGTGCCAGCAGCTTGGAGGTCAACACAGATACGCAGTATTTT
cdr3_aa: CASSLEVNTDTQYF

clone_size: NA
d_call: NA
j_call: TRBJ2-3
v_call: TRBV4-2
cdr3_nt: TGTGCCAGCAGCCAACACAGGGACTGGAAGTACACAGATACGCAGTATTTT
cdr3_aa: CASSQHRDWKYTDTQYF

clone_size: NA
d_call: TRBD2
j_call: TRBJ2-3
v_call: TRBV5-6
cdr3_nt: TGTGCCAGCAGCTTGATTACGGGAGGGGGGGATACGCAGTATTTT
cdr3_aa: CASSLITGGGDTQYF

clone_size: NA
d_call: NA
j_call: TRBJ2-1
v_call: TRBV19
cdr3_nt: TGTGCCAGTAGTATAGATCAGGGAGCGAATGAGCAGTTCTTC
cdr3_aa: CASSIDQGANEQFF

clone_size: NA
d_call: NA
j_call: TRBJ1-1
v_call: TRBV28
cdr3_nt: TGTGCCAGCAGTTTGTTGGCAGTGACAGGTCCGAACACTGAAGCTTTCTTT
cdr3_aa: CASSLLAVTGPNTEAFF

clone_size: NA
d_call: NA
j_call: TRBJ2-2
v_call: TRBV28
cdr3_nt: TGTGCCAGCAGTTTCCTGACCGGACCGAACACCGGGGAGCTGTTTTTT
cdr3_aa: CASSFLTGPNTGELFF

clone_size: NA
d_call: NA
j_call: TRBJ2-1
v_call: TRBV28
cdr3_nt: TGTGCCAGCAATCGAAGGACCCTGCTCTGGAATGAGCAGTTCTTC
cdr3_aa: CASNRRTLLWNEQFF

clone_size: NA
d_call: NA
j_call: TRBJ1-3
v_call: TRBV9
cdr3_nt: TGTGCCAGCAGCGTAGTTCGAGTCACGCAAGGTCTAAACACCATATATTTT
cdr3_aa: CASSVVRVTQGLNTIYF

clone_size: NA
d_call: NA
j_call: TRBJ1-5
v_call: TRBV5-5
cdr3_nt: TGTGCCAGCAGCTTGTGGGGGTTTCAGCCCCAGCATTTT
cdr3_aa: CASSLWGFQPQHF

clone_size: NA
d_call: TRBD2
j_call: TRBJ2-5
v_call: TRBV2
cdr3_nt: TGTGCCAGCAGTGGTCCTAGCGGGAGGGCGGAGACCCAGTACTTC
cdr3_aa: CASSGPSGRAETQYF

clone_size: NA
d_call: TRBD2
j_call: TRBJ2-7
v_call: TRBV11-2
cdr3_nt: TGTGCCAGCAGCCCACGCCGGACTAGCGGGTACGAGCAGTACTTC
cdr3_aa: CASSPRRTSGYEQYF

clone_size: NA
d_call: TRBD2
j_call: TRBJ2-7
v_call: TRBV7-2
cdr3_nt: TGTGCCAGCAGCACAGGACTAGCGGGATACGAGCAGTACTTC
cdr3_aa: CASSTGLAGYEQYF

clone_size: NA
d_call: NA
j_call: TRBJ1-4
v_call: TRBV28
cdr3_nt: TGTGCCAGCTATGGAGGGTCTGAAAAACTGTTTTTT
cdr3_aa: CASYGGSEKLFF

clone_size: NA
d_call: NA
j_call: TRBJ2-7
v_call: TRBV20-1
cdr3_nt: TGCAGTGCTAGCCCAAACTACGAGCAGTACTTC
cdr3_aa: CSASPNYEQYF

clone_size: NA
d_call: TRBD1
j_call: TRBJ1-3
v_call: TRBV28
cdr3_nt: TGTGCCAGCAGCACGACAGGGCGTGGAAACACCATATATTTT
cdr3_aa: CASSTTGRGNTIYF

clone_size: NA
d_call: TRBD1
j_call: TRBJ1-4
v_call: TRBV11-1
cdr3_nt: TGTGCCAGCAGCGGACGACAGGGGGCGAGACAGGAAAAACTGTTTTTT
cdr3_aa: CASSGRQGARQEKLFF

clone_size: once
d_call: NA
j_call: TRBJ1-4
v_call: TRBV4-1
cdr3_nt: TGCGCCAGCAGCCAAGATCGGTGGCAGAGGGGGAGTGGTGAAAAACTGTTTTTT
cdr3_aa: CASSQDRWQRGSGEKLFF

clone_size: NA
d_call: NA
j_call: TRBJ1-1
v_call: TRBV28
cdr3_nt: TGTGCCAGCAGTAAGCCCCCAACGGGAGCTTTCTTT
cdr3_aa: CASSKPPTGAFF

clone_size: NA
d_call: NA
j_call: TRBJ2-7
v_call: TRBV6-6
cdr3_nt: TGTGCCAGCAGTTGGGGCTTCCTCTACGAGCGGTACTTC
cdr3_aa: CASSWGFLYERYF

clone_size: NA
d_call: NA
j_call: TRBJ2-5
v_call: TRBV9
cdr3_nt: TGTGCCAGCAGCCCCCCAATAAGTCCAGAGACCCAGTACTTC
cdr3_aa: CASSPPISPETQYF

clone_size: NA
d_call: TRBD2
j_call: TRBJ2-1
v_call: TRBV10-2
cdr3_nt: TGCGCCAGCAGTGAGTCTGAGACTAGCGGGAGGGACAATGAGCAGTTCTTC
cdr3_aa: CASSESETSGRDNEQFF

clone_size: NA
d_call: TRBD2
j_call: TRBJ2-2
v_call: TRBV4-2
cdr3_nt: TGTGCCAGCAGCCAAGAAGTAAAAGCGGGAGTTTTGAACACCGGGGAGCTGTTTTTT
cdr3_aa: CASSQEVKAGVLNTGELFF

clone_size: once
d_call: NA
j_call: TRBJ1-5
v_call: TRBV25-1
cdr3_nt: TGTGCCAGCAGTGAATCTGGCAACAATCAGCCCCAGCATTTT
cdr3_aa: CASSESGNNQPQHF

clone_size: NA
d_call: NA
j_call: TRBJ2-5
v_call: TRBV20-1
cdr3_nt: TGCAGTTCACTAAGACAAGAGACCCAGTACTTC
cdr3_aa: CSSLRQETQYF

clone_size: NA
d_call: NA
j_call: TRBJ1-2
v_call: TRBV15
cdr3_nt: TGTGCCACCAGCAGGACAGATTGGGGCTACACCTTC
cdr3_aa: CATSRTDWGYTF

clone_size: NA
d_call: NA
j_call: TRBJ1-1
v_call: TRBV5-1
cdr3_nt: TGCGCCAGCAGGGGCAGGGGATCGGGCACTGAAGCTTTCTTT
cdr3_aa: CASRGRGSGTEAFF

clone_size: NA
d_call: TRBD1
j_call: TRBJ2-5
v_call: TRBV5-1
cdr3_nt: TGCGCCAGCAGCCCTGGGGACAGGGAGACCCAGTACTTC
cdr3_aa: CASSPGDRETQYF

clone_size: NA
d_call: TRBD1
j_call: TRBJ2-4
v_call: TRBV7-9
cdr3_nt: TGTGCCAGCAGATTTATGACAGGGGGCGAAAAAAACATTCAGTACTTC
cdr3_aa: CASRFMTGGEKNIQYF

clone_size: NA
d_call: NA
j_call: TRBJ1-2
v_call: TRBV29-1
cdr3_nt: TGCAGCGTTGGGGGGCAGGGCTACACCTTC
cdr3_aa: CSVGGQGYTF

clone_size: NA
d_call: TRBD2
j_call: TRBJ2-3
v_call: TRBV4-2
cdr3_nt: TGTGCCAGCAGCCAAGAGGCGGGAGTAGCAGATACGCAGTATTTT
cdr3_aa: CASSQEAGVADTQYF

clone_size: NA
d_call: NA
j_call: TRBJ2-6
v_call: TRBV4-1
cdr3_nt: TGCGCCAGCAGCCAAGGTGGGGCCAACGTCCTGACTTTC
cdr3_aa: CASSQGGANVLTF

clone_size: NA
d_call: TRBD1
j_call: TRBJ1-1
v_call: TRBV19
cdr3_nt: TGTGCCAGTAGTAGGACAGGGGCGGGGAACACTGAAGCTTTCTTT
cdr3_aa: CASSRTGAGNTEAFF

clone_size: NA
d_call: TRBD1
j_call: TRBJ1-4
v_call: TRBV13
cdr3_nt: TGTGCCAGCTCCGGGACAGGGAGAGAAAAACTGTTTTTT
cdr3_aa: CASSGTGREKLFF

clone_size: NA
d_call: NA
j_call: TRBJ1-2
v_call: TRBV30
cdr3_nt: TGTGCCTGGGAGGTTGGCTATGGCTACACCTTC
cdr3_aa: CAWEVGYGYTF

clone_size: NA
d_call: TRBD1
j_call: TRBJ1-1
v_call: TRBV18
cdr3_nt: TGTGCCAGCTCACCACGAAGGCAGGGGGACACTGAAGCTTTCTTT
cdr3_aa: CASSPRRQGDTEAFF